The sequence of this T cell receptor (beta chain) was determined in a study of T cell responses to AZD1222 COVID-19 vaccine. This table comes from immunoSEQ multiplex PCR, and its TCRdb copy is limited to in-frame clones, with some not included. The table has about 88,000 clones, 90% to 95% seen once. The V and J ends lost 7 bases and 3 bases, in that order; junction bases with no gene match: 10. Germline CDR1 MDHEN, CDR2 SYDVKM. The CDR3 consists of 15 residues. The V and J genes are TRBV28 and TRBJ2-7; 9 nucleotides align to TRBD2. The specimen comprised peripheral blood, sampled on day 0 of MenACWY control vaccination. The TCR sequence derives from an adult in good health. In nucleotides, the CDR3 is TGTGCCAGCACCCTAGCGGCGGGAGGGGGCTACGAGCAGTACTTC. Protein product: CASTLAAGGGYEQYF.